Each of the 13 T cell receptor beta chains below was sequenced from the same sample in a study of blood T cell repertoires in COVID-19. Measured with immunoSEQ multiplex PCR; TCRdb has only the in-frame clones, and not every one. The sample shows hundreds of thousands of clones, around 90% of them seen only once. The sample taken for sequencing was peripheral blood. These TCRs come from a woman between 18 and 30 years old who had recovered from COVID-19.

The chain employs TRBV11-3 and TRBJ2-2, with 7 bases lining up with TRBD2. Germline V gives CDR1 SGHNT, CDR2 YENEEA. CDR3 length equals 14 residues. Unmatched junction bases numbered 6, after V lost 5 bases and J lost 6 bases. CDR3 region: CASSRGSKAGELFF. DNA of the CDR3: TGTGCCAGCAGCCGCGGGAGTAAAGCCGGGGAGCTGTTTTTT.

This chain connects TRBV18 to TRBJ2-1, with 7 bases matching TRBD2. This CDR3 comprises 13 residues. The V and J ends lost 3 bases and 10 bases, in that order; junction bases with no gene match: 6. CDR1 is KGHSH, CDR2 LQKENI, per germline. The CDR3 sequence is CASSPRTSWEQFF. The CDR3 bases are TGTGCCAGCTCACCCCGGACTAGTTGGGAGCAGTTCTTC.

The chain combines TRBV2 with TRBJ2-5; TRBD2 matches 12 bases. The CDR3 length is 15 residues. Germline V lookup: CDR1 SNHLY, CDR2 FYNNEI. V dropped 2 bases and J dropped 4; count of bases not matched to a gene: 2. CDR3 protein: CASSELAGGGETQYF. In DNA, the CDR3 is TGTGCCAGCAGTGAACTAGCGGGGGGGGGAGAGACCCAGTACTTC. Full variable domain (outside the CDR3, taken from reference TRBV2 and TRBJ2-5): EPEVTQTPSHQVTQMGQEVILRCVPISNHLYFYWYRQILGQKVEFLVSFYNNEISEKSEIFDDQFSVERPDGSNFTLKIRSTKLEDSAMYFCASSELAGGGETQYFGPGTRLLVL.

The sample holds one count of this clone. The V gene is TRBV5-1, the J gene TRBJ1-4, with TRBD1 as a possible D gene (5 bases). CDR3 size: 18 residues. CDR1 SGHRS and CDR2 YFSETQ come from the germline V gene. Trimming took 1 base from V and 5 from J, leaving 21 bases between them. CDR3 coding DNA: TGCGCCAGCAGCTTGAGACCGGGACTGTCGTCTATCAATGAAAAACTGTTTTTT. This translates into CASSLRPGLSSINEKLFF.

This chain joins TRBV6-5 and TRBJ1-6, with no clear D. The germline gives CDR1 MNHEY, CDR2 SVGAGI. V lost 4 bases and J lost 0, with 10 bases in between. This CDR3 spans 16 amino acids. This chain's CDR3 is CASSSNRVSYNSPLHF. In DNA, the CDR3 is TGTGCCAGCAGTTCTAACAGAGTCTCCTATAATTCACCCCTCCACTTT.

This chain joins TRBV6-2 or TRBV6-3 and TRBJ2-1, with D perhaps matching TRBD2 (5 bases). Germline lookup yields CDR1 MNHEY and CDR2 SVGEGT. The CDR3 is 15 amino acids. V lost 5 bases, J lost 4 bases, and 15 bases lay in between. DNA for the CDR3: TGTGCCAGCAGTAAAGCGACCCGAGGGTACAATGAGCAGTTCTTC. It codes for CASSKATRGYNEQFF.

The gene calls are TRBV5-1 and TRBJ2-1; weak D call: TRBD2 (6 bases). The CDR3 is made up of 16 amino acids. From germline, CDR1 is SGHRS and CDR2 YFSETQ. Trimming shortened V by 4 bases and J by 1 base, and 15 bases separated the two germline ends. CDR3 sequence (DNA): TGCGCCAGCAGCCCGATACCTGCGGGATCCTACAATGAGCAGTTCTTC. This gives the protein CASSPIPAGSYNEQFF.

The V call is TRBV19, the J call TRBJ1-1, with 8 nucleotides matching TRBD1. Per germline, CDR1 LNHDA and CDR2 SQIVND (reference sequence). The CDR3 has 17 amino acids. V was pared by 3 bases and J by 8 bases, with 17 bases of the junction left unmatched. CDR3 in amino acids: CASSMRAAGGIFGEAFF. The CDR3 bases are TGTGCCAGTAGTATGCGAGCCGCAGGGGGCATCTTCGGGGAAGCTTTCTTT.

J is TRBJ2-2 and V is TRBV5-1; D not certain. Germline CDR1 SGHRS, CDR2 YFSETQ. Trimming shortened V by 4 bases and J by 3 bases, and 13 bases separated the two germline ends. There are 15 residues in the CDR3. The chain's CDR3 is CASSPPRPDTGELFF. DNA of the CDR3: TGCGCCAGCAGCCCCCCCAGGCCGGACACCGGGGAGCTGTTTTTT.

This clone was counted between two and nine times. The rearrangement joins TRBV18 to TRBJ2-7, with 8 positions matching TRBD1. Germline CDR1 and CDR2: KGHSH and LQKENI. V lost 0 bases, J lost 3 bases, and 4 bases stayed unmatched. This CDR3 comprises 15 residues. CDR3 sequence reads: CASSPPSTGDYEQYV. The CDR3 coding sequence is TGTGCCAGCTCACCACCTTCGACAGGGGACTACGAGCAGTACGTC.

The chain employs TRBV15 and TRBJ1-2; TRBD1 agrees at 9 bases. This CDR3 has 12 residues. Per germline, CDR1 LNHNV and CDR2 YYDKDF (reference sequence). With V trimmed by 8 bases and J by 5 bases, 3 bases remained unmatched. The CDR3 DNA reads TGTGCCACCTCCGGGACAGGGTATGGCTACACCTTC. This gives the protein CATSGTGYGYTF.

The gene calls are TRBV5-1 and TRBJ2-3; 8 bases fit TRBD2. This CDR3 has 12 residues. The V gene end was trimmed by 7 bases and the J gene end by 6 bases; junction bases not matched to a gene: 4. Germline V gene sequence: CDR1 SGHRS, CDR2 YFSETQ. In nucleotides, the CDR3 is TGCGCCAGCGGCGGGGGGACTGATACGCAGTATTTT. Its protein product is CASGGGTDTQYF.

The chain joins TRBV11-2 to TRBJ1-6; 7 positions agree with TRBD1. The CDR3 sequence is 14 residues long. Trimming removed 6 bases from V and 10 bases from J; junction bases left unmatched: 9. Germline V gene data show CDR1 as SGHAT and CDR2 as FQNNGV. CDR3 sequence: CASRFTGEVSPLHF. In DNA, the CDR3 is TGTGCCAGCAGGTTTACAGGGGAGGTCTCACCCCTCCACTTT.